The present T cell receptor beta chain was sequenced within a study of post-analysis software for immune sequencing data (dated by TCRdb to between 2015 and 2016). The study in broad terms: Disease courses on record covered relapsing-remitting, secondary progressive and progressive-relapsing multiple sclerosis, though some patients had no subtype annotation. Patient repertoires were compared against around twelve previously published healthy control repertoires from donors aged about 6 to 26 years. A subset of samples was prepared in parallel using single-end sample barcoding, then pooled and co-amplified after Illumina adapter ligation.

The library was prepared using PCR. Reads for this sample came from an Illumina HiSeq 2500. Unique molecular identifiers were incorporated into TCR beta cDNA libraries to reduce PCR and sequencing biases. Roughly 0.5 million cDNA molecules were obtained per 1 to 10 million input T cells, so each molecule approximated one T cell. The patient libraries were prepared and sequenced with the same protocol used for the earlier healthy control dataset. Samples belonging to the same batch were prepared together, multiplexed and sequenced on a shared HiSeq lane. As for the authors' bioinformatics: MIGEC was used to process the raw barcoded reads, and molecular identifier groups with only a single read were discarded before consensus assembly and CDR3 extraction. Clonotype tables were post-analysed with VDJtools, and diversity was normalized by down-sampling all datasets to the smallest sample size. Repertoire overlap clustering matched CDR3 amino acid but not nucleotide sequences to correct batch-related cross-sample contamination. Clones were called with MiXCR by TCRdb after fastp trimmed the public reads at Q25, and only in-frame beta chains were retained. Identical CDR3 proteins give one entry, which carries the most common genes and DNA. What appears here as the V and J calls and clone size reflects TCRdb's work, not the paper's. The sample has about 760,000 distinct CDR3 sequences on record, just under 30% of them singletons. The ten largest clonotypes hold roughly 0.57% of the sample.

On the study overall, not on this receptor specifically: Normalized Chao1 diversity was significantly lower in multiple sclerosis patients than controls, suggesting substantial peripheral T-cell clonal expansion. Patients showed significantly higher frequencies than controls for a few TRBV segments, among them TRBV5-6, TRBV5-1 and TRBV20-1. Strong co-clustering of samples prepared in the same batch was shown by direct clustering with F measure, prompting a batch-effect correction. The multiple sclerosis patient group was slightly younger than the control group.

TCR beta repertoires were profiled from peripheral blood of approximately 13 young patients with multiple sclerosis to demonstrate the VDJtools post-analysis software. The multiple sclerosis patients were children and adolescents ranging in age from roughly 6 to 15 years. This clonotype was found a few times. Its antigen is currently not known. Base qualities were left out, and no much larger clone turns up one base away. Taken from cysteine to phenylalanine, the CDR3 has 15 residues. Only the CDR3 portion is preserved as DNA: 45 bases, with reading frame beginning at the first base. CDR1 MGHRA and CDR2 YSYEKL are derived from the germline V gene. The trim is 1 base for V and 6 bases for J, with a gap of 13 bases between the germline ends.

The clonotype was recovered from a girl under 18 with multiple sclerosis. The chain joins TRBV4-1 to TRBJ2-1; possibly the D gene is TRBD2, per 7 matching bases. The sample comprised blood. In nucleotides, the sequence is TGCGCCAGCAGCCAAGTACCGGGGGGCGGCAATGAGCAGTTCTTC. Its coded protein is CASSQVPGGGNEQFF.